What follows is one T cell receptor (beta chain) and its context. As yet, its antigen is unknown. The sample belongs to a study of Ad26.COV2.S vaccination and SARS-CoV-2 variants. The study, taken as a whole, reports: Estimates derived from TCR breadth and depth analyses may have underestimated total T cell responses. Substantial breadth was reported for post-vaccination spike-specific CD8+ and CD4+ T cells.

Specified treatment: some 20 received Ad26.COV2.S at low or high dose, single or two shots; several received placebo; per-sample allocation not given. All samples were drawn on day 63, counting from the first vaccine or placebo injection. Wuhan-strain SARS-CoV-2 spike was expressed by the Ad26 vector that made up the vaccine. The CDR3 consists of 13 residues. Germline V gene data show CDR1 as SGHVS and CDR2 as FQNEAQ. Deletions cut 11 bases from V and 2 bases from J, with 15 bases between. Only in-frame clones appear in the TCRdb table, and some are missing; sequencing was by immunoSEQ multiplex PCR. The sample includes about 320,000 clones, 86% seen only once; the top ten take 1.9%.

The sequence derives from a person aged 18-65 years who received the Ad26.COV2.S COVID-19 vaccine or a placebo. V is TRBV7-8 and J is TRBJ1-1; D may be TRBD1 (5 bases). The starting material was peripheral blood, obtained in a trial of Ad26.COV2.S vaccine versus placebo. The CDR3 DNA is TGTGCCGTCTCTAAGGACACAAACACTGAAGCTTTCTTT. Translation: CAVSKDTNTEAFF. Full variable domain (missing parts from reference TRBV7-8 and TRBJ1-1): GAGVSQSPRYKVAKRGQDVALRCDPISGHVSLFWYQQALGQGPEFLTYFQNEAQLDKSGLPSDRFFAERPEGSVSTLKIQRTQQEDSAVYLCAVSKDTNTEAFFGQGTRLTVV.